This T cell receptor beta chain came from a study of blood T cell repertoires in COVID-19. The ends lost 9 bases at V and 5 bases at J; junction bases unmatched: 18. Germline V gives CDR1 LNHDA, CDR2 SQIVND (reference sequence). This CDR3 is 17 amino acids long. How the authors handled the data: Reference gene primers were amplified, and this amplification served to estimate nucleated cell counts. Some clones are missing from TCRdb's copy, which holds only in-frame ones; the method was immunoSEQ multiplex PCR. From that table come the V and J calls and clone size; the DNA was used to work out D and trimming. Of almost 250,000 clones detected, around nine tenths appear once; the ten largest clones hold roughly 1.6%.

The chain uses TRBV19 and TRBJ2-7; 11 bases fit TRBD2. The TCR sequence derives from a woman in her 50s who had recovered from COVID-19. Sequences were obtained from PBMCs or T cells enriched from blood (not recorded which). The CDR3 reads CASSGVSGRAEANEQYF. DNA for the CDR3: TGTGCCAGCAGTGGGGTTAGCGGGAGGGCCGAGGCAAACGAGCAGTACTTC.